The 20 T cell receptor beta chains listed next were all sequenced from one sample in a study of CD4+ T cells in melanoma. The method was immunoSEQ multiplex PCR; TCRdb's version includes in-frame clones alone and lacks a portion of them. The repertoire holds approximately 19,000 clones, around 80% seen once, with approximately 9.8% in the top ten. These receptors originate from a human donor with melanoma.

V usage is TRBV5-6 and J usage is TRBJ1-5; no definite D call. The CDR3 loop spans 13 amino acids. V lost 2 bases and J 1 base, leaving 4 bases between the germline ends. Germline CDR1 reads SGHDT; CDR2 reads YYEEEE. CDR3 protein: CASSFGSNQPQHF. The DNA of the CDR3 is TGTGCCAGCAGCTTCGGGAGCAATCAGCCCCAGCATTTT.

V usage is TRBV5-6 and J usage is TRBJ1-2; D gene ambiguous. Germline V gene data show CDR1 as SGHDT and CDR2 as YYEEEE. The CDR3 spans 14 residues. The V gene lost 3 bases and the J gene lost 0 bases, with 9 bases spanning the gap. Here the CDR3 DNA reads TGTGCCAGCAGCTCCCTTAACTCTAACTATGGCTACACCTTC. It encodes CASSSLNSNYGYTF.

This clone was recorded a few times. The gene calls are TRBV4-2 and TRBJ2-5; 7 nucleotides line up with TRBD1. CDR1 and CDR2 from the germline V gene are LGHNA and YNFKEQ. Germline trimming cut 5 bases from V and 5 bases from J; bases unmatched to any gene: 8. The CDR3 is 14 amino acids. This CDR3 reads CASSLGQSGETQYF. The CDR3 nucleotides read TGTGCCAGCAGCTTGGGACAGTCCGGCGAGACCCAGTACTTC.

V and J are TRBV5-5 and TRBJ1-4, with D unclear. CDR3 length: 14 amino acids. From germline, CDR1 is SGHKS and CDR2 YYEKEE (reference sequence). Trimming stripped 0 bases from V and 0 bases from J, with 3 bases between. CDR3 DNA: TGTGCCAGCAGCTTGGATGCAACTAATGAAAAACTGTTTTTT. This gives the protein CASSLDATNEKLFF.

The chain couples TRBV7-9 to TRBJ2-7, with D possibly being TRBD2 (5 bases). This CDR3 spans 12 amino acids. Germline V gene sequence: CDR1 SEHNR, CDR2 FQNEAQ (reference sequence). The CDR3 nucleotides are TGTGCGACGGCGGGTTTGGGCTACGAGCAGTACTTC. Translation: CATAGLGYEQYF.

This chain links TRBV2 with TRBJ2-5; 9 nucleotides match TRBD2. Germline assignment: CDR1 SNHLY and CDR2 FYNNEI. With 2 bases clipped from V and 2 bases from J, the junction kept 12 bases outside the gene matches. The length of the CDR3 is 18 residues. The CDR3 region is CASSEWGRVAGVQETQYF. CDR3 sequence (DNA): TGTGCCAGCAGTGAATGGGGCCGGGTAGCGGGGGTTCAAGAGACCCAGTACTTC.

The CDR3 coding sequence is TGCGCCAGCAGAACCAAGGGGGGTAACTATGGCTACACCTTC. It yields the protein CASRTKGGNYGYTF. The chain links TRBV5-1 to TRBJ1-2, with a weak D call TRBD1 (6 bases). V lost 5 bases and J lost 1, with 12 bases in between. CDR1 and CDR2 from the germline V gene are SGHRS and YFSETQ. The CDR3 loop spans 14 amino acids. Combining the CDR3 with reference TRBV5-1 and TRBJ1-2 gives the whole variable domain KAGVTQTPRYLIKTRGQQVTLSCSPISGHRSVSWYQQTPGQGLQFLFEYFSETQRNKGNFPGRFSGRQFSNSRSEMNVSTLELGDSALYLCASRTKGGNYGYTFGSGTRLTVV.

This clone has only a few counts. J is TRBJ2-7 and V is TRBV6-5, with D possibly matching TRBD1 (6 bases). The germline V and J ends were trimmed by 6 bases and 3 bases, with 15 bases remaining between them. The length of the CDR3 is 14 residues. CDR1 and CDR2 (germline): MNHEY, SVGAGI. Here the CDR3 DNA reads TGTGCCAGCAGCCGGGACACCACGTTCTACGAGCAGTACTTC. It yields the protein CASSRDTTFYEQYF.

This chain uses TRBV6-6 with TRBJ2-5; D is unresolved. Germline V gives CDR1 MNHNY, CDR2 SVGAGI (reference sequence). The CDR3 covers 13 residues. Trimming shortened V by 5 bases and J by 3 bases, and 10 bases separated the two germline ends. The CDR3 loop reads CASSPTVEETQYF. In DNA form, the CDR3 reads TGTGCCAGCAGTCCGACGGTGGAAGAGACCCAGTACTTC.

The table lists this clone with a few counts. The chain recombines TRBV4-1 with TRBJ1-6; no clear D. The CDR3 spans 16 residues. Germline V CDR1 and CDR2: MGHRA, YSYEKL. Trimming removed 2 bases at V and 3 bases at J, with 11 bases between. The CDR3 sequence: CASSQHSGIYNSPLHF. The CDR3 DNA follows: TGCGCCAGCAGCCAACACTCCGGGATCTATAATTCACCCCTCCACTTT.

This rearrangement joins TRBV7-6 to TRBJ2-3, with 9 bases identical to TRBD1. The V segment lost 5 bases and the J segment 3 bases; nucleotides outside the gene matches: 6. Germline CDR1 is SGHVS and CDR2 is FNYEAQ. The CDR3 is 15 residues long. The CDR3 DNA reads TGTGCCAGCAGCCCACAGGGGGCAGGGACAGATACGCAGTATTTT. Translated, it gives CASSPQGAGTDTQYF.

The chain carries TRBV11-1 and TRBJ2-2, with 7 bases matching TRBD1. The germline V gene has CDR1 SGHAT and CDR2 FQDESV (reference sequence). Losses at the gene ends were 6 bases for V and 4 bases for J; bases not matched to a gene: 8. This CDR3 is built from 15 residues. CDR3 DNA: TGTGCCAGCAGAGCCGGGACAGTAAGCACCGGGGAGCTGTTTTTT. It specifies CASRAGTVSTGELFF.

CDR3 bases: TGTGCCAGCAGCTTTCAGGGCGCCCGGGCCAACGTCCTGACTTTC. This sequence encodes CASSFQGARANVLTF. J is TRBJ2-6 and V is TRBV7-2; maybe TRBD1 (5 bases). There are 15 residues in the CDR3. In germline, CDR1 is SGHTA, CDR2 FQGNSA. Between the trimmed V and J ends, which lost 3 bases and 5 bases, there was a span of 11 bases.

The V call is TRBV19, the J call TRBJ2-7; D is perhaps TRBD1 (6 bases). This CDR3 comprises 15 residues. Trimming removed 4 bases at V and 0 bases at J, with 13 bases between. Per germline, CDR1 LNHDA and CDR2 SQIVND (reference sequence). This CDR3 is CASSSPRGSSYEQYF. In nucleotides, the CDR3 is TGTGCCAGTAGTAGCCCCAGGGGCAGCTCCTACGAGCAGTACTTC.

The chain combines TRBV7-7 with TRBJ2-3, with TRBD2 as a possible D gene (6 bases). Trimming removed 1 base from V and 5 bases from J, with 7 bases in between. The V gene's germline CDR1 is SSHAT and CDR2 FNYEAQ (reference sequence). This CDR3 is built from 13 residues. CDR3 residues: CASSLGAGDTQYF. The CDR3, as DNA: TGTGCCAGCAGCTTAGGAGCGGGAGATACGCAGTATTTT.

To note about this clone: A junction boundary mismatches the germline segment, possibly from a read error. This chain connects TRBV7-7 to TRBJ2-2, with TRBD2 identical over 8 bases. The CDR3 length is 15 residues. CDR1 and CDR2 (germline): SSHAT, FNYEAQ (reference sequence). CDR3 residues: CASSPGGADTGELFF. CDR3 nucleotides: TGTGCTAGCAGCCCCGGGGGGGCCGACACCGGGGAGCTGTTTTTT. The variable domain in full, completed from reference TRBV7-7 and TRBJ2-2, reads GAGVSQSPRYKVTKRGQDVTLRCDPISSHATLYWYQQALGQGPEFLTYFNYEAQPDKSGLPSDRFSAERPEGSISTLTIQRTEQRDSAMYRCASSPGGADTGELFFGEGSRLTVL.

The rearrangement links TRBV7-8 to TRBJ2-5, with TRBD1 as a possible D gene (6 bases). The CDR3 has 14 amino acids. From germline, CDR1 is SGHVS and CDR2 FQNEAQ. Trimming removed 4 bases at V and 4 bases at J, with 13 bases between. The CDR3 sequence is CASSYTGKLETQYF. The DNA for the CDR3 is TGTGCCAGCAGCTACACAGGGAAGTTAGAGACCCAGTACTTC.

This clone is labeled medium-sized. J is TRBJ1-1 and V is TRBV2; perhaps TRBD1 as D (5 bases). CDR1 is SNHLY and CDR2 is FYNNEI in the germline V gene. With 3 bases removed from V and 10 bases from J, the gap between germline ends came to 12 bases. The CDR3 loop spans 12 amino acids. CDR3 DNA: TGTGCCAGCAGTGACGGGGGAGAAGGAGCTTTCTTT. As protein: CASSDGGEGAFF.

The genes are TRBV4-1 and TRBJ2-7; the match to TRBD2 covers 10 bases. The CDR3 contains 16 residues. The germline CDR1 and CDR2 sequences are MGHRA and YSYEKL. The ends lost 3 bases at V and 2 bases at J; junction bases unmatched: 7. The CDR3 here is CASSQYSGGSTYEQYF. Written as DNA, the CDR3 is TGCGCCAGCAGCCAGTATAGCGGGGGGTCCACCTACGAGCAGTACTTC.

CDR3 DNA: TGTGCCAGCAGCGTAGAGGGGGGGAAGACCCAGTACTTC. Its protein product is CASSVEGGKTQYF. The chain recombines TRBV9 with TRBJ2-5; weak D call: TRBD2 (7 bases). Germline assignment: CDR1 SGDLS and CDR2 YYNGEE. The CDR3 is 13 amino acids. V lost 0 bases, J lost 6 bases, and 9 bases lay in between.